This TCR beta chain was captured by sequencing in a study of cytomegalovirus exposure and HLA in healthy donors. This PCR relied on a set of 60 Vbeta primers and 13 Jbeta primers. TCRdb's table, derived via immunoSEQ multiplex PCR, lists solely in-frame clones and lacks some. The sample has roughly 200,000 clones, 77% seen once. The V and J ends lost 4 bases and 6 bases, in that order; junction bases with no gene match: 9. CDR1 and CDR2 from the germline V gene are SGHRS and YFSETQ. The CDR3 loop spans 17 amino acids. The sequenced sample was PBMCs. The TCR comes from a woman in her twenties or thirties in good health and CMV-seropositive. This sequence joins TRBV5-1 and TRBJ2-5, with TRBD2 matching over 16 bases. The CDR3 DNA sequence: TGCGCCAGCAGCAGAGGGACTAGCGGGGGGGGCAGGAAGACCCAGTACTTC. Its translation is CASSRGTSGGGRKTQYF.